This T cell receptor beta chain was captured by sequencing in a study of blood T cell repertoires in COVID-19. Patients in Seattle were enrolled during active infection, then followed longitudinally. The germline V and J ends were trimmed by 3 bases and 0 bases, with 13 bases remaining between them. The CDR3 runs to 17 residues. The germline gives CDR1 SGHRS, CDR2 YFSETQ. In the source study's methods: Nucleated cell number was recorded as an estimate derived from reference gene primer amplification. This table comes from immunoSEQ multiplex PCR, and its TCRdb copy is limited to in-frame clones, with some not included. The DNA was the basis for D and trimming; V, J and clone size are from that table. The sample includes tens of thousands of clones, about 92% of them seen just once. The count of this clone is one.

The chain employs TRBV5-1 and TRBJ2-6; possibly TRBD1 for D (5 bases). The receptor was isolated from a man between 50 and 59 years old with COVID-19, enrolled during active disease. The specimen sequenced was peripheral blood. The CDR3 bases are TGCGCCAGCAGCTGGGGTGCAGGGAACTCTGGGGCCAACGTCCTGACTTTC. It is translated as CASSWGAGNSGANVLTF.